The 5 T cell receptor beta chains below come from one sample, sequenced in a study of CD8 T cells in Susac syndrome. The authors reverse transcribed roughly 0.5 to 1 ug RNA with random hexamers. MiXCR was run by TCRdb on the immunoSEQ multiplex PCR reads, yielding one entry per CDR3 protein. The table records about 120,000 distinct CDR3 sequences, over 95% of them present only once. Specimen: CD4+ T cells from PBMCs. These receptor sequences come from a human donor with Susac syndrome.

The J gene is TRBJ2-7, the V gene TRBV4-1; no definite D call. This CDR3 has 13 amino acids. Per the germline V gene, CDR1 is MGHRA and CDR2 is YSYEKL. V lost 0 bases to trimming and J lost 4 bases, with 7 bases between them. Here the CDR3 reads CASSQEVSYEQYF. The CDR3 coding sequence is TGCGCCAGCAGCCAAGAGGTCAGTTACGAGCAGTACTTC.

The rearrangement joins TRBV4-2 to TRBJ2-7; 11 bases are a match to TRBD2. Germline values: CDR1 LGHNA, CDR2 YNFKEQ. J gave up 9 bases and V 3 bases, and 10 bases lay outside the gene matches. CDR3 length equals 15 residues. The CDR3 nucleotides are TGTGCCAGCAGCCACCTTGACGGACTAGCGGGCAGGCAGTACTTC. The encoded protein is CASSHLDGLAGRQYF.

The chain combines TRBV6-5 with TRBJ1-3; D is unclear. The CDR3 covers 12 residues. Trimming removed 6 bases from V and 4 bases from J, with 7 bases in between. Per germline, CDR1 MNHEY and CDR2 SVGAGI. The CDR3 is CASSQTGNTIYF. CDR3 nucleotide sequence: TGTGCCAGCAGCCAAACGGGAAACACCATATATTTT.

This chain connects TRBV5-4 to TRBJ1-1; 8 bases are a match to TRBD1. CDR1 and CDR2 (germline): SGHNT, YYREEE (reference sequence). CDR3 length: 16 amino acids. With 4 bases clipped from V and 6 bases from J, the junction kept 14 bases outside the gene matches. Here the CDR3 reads CASSPTRRQGNPEAFF. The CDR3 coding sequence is TGTGCCAGCAGCCCAACTCGAAGACAGGGGAATCCTGAAGCTTTCTTT.

CDR3 loop: CSARDFQGYEQYF. Written as DNA, the CDR3 is TGCAGTGCTAGAGATTTCCAGGGTTACGAGCAGTACTTC. The rearrangement uses TRBV20-1 and TRBJ2-7; D is possibly TRBD1 (5 bases). The CDR3 contains 13 residues. The germline V gene has CDR1 DFQATT and CDR2 SNEGSKA (reference sequence). Trimming shortened V by 0 bases and J by 4 bases, and 10 bases separated the two germline ends.